These T cell receptor beta chains were read from a single sample in a study of blood T cell repertoires in COVID-19. Profiled with immunoSEQ multiplex PCR; TCRdb holds only in-frame clones, not every one. The sample records 380,000 or so clones, around 89% being singletons. Sample: peripheral blood. The source is a man in his forties with acute or convalescent COVID-19. The CDR3 runs from the conserved cysteine through the conserved F or W. A D gene is named only where the DNA matches it firmly.

j_call | v_call | d_call | cdr3_nt | cdr3_aa
TRBJ2-2 | TRBV5-6 | TRBD1 | TGTGCCAGCAGCTTAGAACTGGGACAGATTAACACCGGGGAGCTGTTTTTT | CASSLELGQINTGELFF
TRBJ1-2 | TRBV30 | NA | TGTGCCTGGACCCACGGAGGGAACTATGGCTACACCTTC | CAWTHGGNYGYTF
TRBJ2-1 | TRBV9 | TRBD1 | TGTGCCAGCAGCCCACAGGGGAGTTACAATGAGCAGTTCTTC | CASSPQGSYNEQFF
TRBJ1-4 | TRBV2 | NA | TGTGCCAGCAGCCGAACCCCGACAGAGGCAACTAATGAAAAACTGTTTTTT | CASSRTPTEATNEKLFF
TRBJ1-1 | TRBV10-3 | NA | TGTGCCATCAGTGAGTCAGGAGGGTTGAGTCCTGAAGCTTTCTTT | CAISESGGLSPEAFF
TRBJ2-1 | TRBV7-7 | NA | TGTGCTAGCAGCCTAGGCCTAGCAGGTAACAATGAGCAGTTCTTC | CASSLGLAGNNEQFF
TRBJ2-7 | TRBV6-5 | TRBD1 | TGTGCCAGCGAGGGACAGGGGGCTTCCTACGAGCAGTACTTC | CASEGQGASYEQYF
TRBJ1-1 | TRBV28 | TRBD1 | TGTGCCAGCAGAGGACAGGGGGCGACTGAAGCTTTCTTT | CASRGQGATEAFF
TRBJ1-4 | TRBV5-1 | NA | TGCGCCAGCAGCTTGGAGGCCCCGGGGGAAAAACTGTTTTTT | CASSLEAPGEKLFF
TRBJ2-7 | TRBV13 | NA | TGTGCCAGCAGCTTATCGGGGTCAACCTACGAGCAGTACTTC | CASSLSGSTYEQYF
TRBJ2-7 | TRBV5-1 | NA | TGCGCCAGCAGCCATGGACAGATTTCCTACGAGCAGTACTTC | CASSHGQISYEQYF
TRBJ1-4 | TRBV19 | NA | TGTGCCAGTAGTTCCAACACAATTTCAGGTGAAAAACTGTTTTTT | CASSSNTISGEKLFF
TRBJ2-7 | TRBV2 | NA | TGTGCCAGCAGTGAAGGAGTCCGTGAGCAGTACTTC | CASSEGVREQYF
TRBJ2-1 | TRBV2 | NA | TGTGCCAGCGACACCTCCTACAATGAGCAGTTCTTC | CASDTSYNEQFF
TRBJ1-2 | TRBV2 | TRBD1 | TGTGCCCCATGGGACAGCTATGGCTACACCTTC | CAPWDSYGYTF
TRBJ1-1 | TRBV6-5 | NA | TGTGCCAGCAGTTACTCCTGGACAGTGAACACTGAAGCTTTCTTT | CASSYSWTVNTEAFF
TRBJ2-1 | TRBV7-6 | TRBD1 | TGTGCCAGCAGCTTACTCTCCATCCGGGACAGGGGCCATGAGCAGTTCTTC | CASSLLSIRDRGHEQFF
TRBJ2-1 | TRBV7-3 | NA | TGTGCCAGCAGCCCGCGGGGAGCTTACAATGAGCAGTTCTTC | CASSPRGAYNEQFF